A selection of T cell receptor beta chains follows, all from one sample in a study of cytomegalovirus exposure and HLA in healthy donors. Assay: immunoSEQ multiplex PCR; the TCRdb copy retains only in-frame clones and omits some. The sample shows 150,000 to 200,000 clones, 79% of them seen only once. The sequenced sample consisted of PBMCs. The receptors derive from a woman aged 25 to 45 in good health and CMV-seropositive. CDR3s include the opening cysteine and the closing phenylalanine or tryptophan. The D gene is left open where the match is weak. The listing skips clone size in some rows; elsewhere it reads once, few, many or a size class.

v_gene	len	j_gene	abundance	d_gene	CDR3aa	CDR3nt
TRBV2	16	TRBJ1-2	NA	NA	CASSETLSGVNYGYTF	TGTGCCAGCAGTGAGACGTTATCAGGGGTTAACTATGGCTACACCTTC
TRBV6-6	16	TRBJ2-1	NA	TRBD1	CASSTGQRSSYNEQFF	TGTGCCAGCAGCACGGGACAGCGAAGCTCCTACAATGAGCAGTTCTTC
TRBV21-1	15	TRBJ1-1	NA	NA	CASSKAVGTGGEAFF	TGTGCCAGCAGCAAAGCCGTCGGGACAGGGGGTGAAGCTTTCTTT
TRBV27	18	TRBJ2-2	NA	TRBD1	CASSLSLGQATRAGELFF	TGTGCCAGCAGTTTAAGTTTAGGACAGGCCACCAGGGCCGGGGAGCTGTTTTTT
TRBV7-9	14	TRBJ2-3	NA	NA	CASSLSQGGDTQYF	TGTGCCAGCAGCTTATCACAGGGCGGGGATACGCAGTATTTT
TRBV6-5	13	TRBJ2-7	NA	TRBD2	CATRERGPYEQYF	TGTGCCACCAGAGAGCGGGGTCCCTACGAGCAGTACTTC
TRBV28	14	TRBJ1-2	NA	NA	CASTDGGDMYGYTF	TGTGCCAGCACCGATGGAGGGGATATGTATGGCTACACCTTC
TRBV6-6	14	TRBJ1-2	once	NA	CASSYPTKSYGYTF	TGTGCCAGCAGTTATCCCACTAAATCGTATGGCTACACCTTC
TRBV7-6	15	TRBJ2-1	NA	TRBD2	CASSRTSGADNEQFF	TGTGCCAGCAGTCGAACTAGCGGGGCCGACAATGAGCAGTTCTTC
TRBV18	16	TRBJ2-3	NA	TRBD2	CASSPKLAGSTDTQYF	TGTGCCAGCTCACCAAAACTAGCGGGAAGCACAGATACGCAGTATTTT
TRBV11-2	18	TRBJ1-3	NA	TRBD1	CASSPVLGTANSGNTIYF	TGTGCCAGCAGCCCCGTCCTCGGGACAGCCAACTCTGGAAACACCATATATTTT
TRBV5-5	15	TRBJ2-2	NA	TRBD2	CASSWRTSRTGELFF	TGTGCCAGCAGCTGGAGGACTAGCCGCACCGGGGAGCTGTTTTTT
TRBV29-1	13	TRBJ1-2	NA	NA	CSVEDGGARGYTF	TGCAGCGTTGAAGATGGGGGGGCCCGGGGCTACACCTTC
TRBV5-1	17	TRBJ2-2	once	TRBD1	CASSQRDRGENTGELFF	TGCGCCAGCAGCCAAAGGGACAGGGGCGAGAACACCGGGGAGCTGTTTTTT
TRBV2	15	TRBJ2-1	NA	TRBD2	CASSTQGLAFNEQFF	TGTGCCAGCAGTACACAGGGACTAGCGTTCAATGAGCAGTTCTTC
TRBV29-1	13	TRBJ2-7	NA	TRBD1	CSVTPGQAYEQYF	TGCAGCGTCACTCCGGGACAGGCCTACGAGCAGTACTTC
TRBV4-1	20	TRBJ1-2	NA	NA	CASSQDSSPGHQKGSYGYTF	TGCGCCAGCAGCCAAGATAGTAGCCCGGGACACCAGAAGGGAAGTTATGGCTACACCTTC
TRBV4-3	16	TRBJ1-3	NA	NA	CASSQTHRDPGNTIYF	TGCGCCAGCAGCCAGACACACAGGGACCCTGGAAACACCATATATTTT
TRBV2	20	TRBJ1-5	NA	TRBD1	CASSEAPFGTGWGTIQPQHF	TGTGCCAGCAGTGAAGCGCCCTTCGGGACAGGTTGGGGAACGATTCAGCCCCAGCATTTT
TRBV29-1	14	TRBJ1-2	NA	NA	CSVDVWADSYGYTF	TGCAGCGTTGATGTTTGGGCGGACTCCTATGGCTACACCTTC
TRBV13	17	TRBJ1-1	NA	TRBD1	CASSKHFPDRGDTEAFF	TGTGCCAGCAGCAAACATTTCCCGGACAGGGGAGACACTGAAGCTTTCTTT
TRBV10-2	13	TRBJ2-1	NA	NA	CASLGGSYNEQFF	TGCGCCAGCTTAGGGGGTTCCTACAATGAGCAGTTCTTC
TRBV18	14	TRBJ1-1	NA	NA	CASSPRTENTEAFF	TGTGCCAGCTCACCAAGGACAGAGAACACTGAAGCTTTCTTT
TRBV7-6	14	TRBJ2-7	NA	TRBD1	CASSSEAGGYEQYF	TGTGCCAGCAGCTCAGAGGCAGGGGGCTACGAGCAGTACTTC
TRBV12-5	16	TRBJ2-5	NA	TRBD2	CASGLGLAGAQETQYF	TGTGCTAGTGGTCTGGGACTAGCGGGCGCCCAAGAGACCCAGTACTTC
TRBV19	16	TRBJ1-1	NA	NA	CASSIPGISVNTEAFF	TGTGCCAGTAGTATCCCAGGGATCTCCGTGAACACTGAAGCTTTCTTT
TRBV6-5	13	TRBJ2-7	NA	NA	CASWRRGPYEQYF	TGTGCCAGCTGGAGGCGGGGACCCTACGAGCAGTACTTC
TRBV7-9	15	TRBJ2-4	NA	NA	CASSLESEVKNIQYF	TGTGCCAGCAGCTTAGAGAGTGAAGTAAAAAACATTCAGTACTTC
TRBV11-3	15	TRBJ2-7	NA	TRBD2	CASSSLLAASYEQYF	TGTGCCAGCAGCTCACTACTAGCGGCTTCCTACGAGCAGTACTTC